This T cell receptor beta chain was recovered during a study of blood T cells in healthy people across ages. The germline CDR1 and CDR2 sequences are SGDLS and YYNGEE. Trimming stripped 0 bases from V and 4 bases from J, with 10 bases between. The length of the CDR3 is 14 residues. Ranging in age from about 6 to 95, the donors were healthy Caucasian individuals from Russia. Together with a sample-barcoded 5' primer, a J-beta primer mix was included in a second PCR lasting 7 to 11 cycles. The yield of each sample was at least 3 million CDR3-containing paired-end reads. TCRdb independently ran MiXCR on the 5' RACE reads; one entry per CDR3 protein. This table has about 1.4 million distinct CDR3 sequences, roughly 60% appearing once.

This sequence originates from a man between 18 and 35 years old in good health. This chain joins TRBV9 and TRBJ1-1, with D unclear. Material for sequencing was blood. CDR3 protein: CASSVDGRGTEAFF. The CDR3 bases are TGTGCCAGCAGCGTAGACGGGCGAGGCACTGAAGCTTTCTTT.